This T cell receptor (beta chain) was identified in a study of cytomegalovirus exposure and HLA in healthy donors. V trimming: 2 bases; J trimming: 2 bases; junction bases outside the gene matches: 5. The V gene's germline CDR1 is SGHVS and CDR2 FNYEAQ. The CDR3 runs 16 residues. PCR used 60 Vbeta primers and 13 Jbeta primers. The table came from immunoSEQ multiplex PCR; TCRdb's copy has only in-frame clones and leaves some out. The table has roughly 52,000 clones, about 84% seen once. The sample was PBMCs. The V and J genes are TRBV7-6 and TRBJ2-2, with TRBD1 matching 7 bases. This receptor was taken from a female donor in good health and CMV-seronegative. In DNA form, the CDR3 reads TGTGCCAGCAGCTTACAACAGGGGTCAAACACCGGGGAGCTGTTTTTT. Translating it yields CASSLQQGSNTGELFF.